This TCR beta chain came from a study of blood T cell repertoires in COVID-19 (dated by TCRdb to 2020 to 2022). Concerning the study at large: Collaborator samples came from the United States, Italy and Spain and covered acute and convalescent phases of COVID-19. The material from the prospective study consisted of cDNA or gDNA derived from T cells, B-cell-depleted T cells, or PBMCs. Subjects who had been exposed to COVID-19, were actively infected with it, or had recovered from it provided the deeply sampled blood TCRbeta repertoires that made up the dataset. A freely available public database, intended as a resource for researchers studying the immune response to SARS-CoV-2, is where the repertoires were released. The samples were drawn from two sources: the first 160 participants of the ongoing ImmuneRACE study, and over 950 subjects contributed by 6 global collaborators. Sample metadata almost always included a de-identified subject ID, COVID-19 status, age in years and sex. HLA class I and class II types, where available, came from metadata supplied by the sample provider rather than from assay-based typing.

V is pared back by 6 bases and J by 1 base, with 12 bases lying between the germline termini. Based on the germline V gene, the CDR1 and CDR2 sequences are MNHEY and SVGAGI. There are 14 amino acids in the CDR3, from cysteine to phenylalanine inclusive. The kept DNA is CDR3 alone, 42 bases in frame from the first base. Collaborating institutions collected whole blood in K2EDTA tubes following their own protocols. For TCRbeta analysis, collaborator samples were shipped as frozen whole blood, as isolated PBMCs, or as DNA extracted from either sample type. The paper as a whole reports these results and caveats: Clinical and demographic metadata were provided uncurated, with the amount varying by source and participant.

Remarks on this clone: Its antigen remains unidentified. No much larger clone exists at a distance of one base, and base qualities are not known.

The immunoSEQ Assay, a bias-controlled multiplex PCR, was used to amplify TCRbeta CDR3 regions from genomic DNA. The original pipeline was this. The number of nucleated cells in each sample was estimated from the amplification of reference gene primers within the assay. To quantify the absolute abundance of each unique TCRbeta CDR3 rearrangement, sequence reads were collapsed and filtered. For each sample, productive Simpson clonality was calculated as the square root of Simpson's diversity index across productive rearrangements. Held by TCRdb, this immuneACCESS table contains in-frame sequences only and omits some clones. Under half of the omission traces to an unresolved V gene where checked; the cause of the rest is unknown. D and trimming were read from the DNA, whereas the V and J calls and clone size are those reported in that table. For this sample the table gives about 200,000 clones, of which 80% to 90% were detected only once. Roughly 4.5% of the sample lies in the top ten.

The receptor's source is a woman aged 80 or older with acute or convalescent COVID-19. The chain is encoded by TRBV6-5 joined to TRBJ1-1, with a weak D call of TRBD1 (6 bases match). The sample comprised peripheral blood. The CDR3 here reads CASRPTGANTEAFF. The DNA sequence is as follows: TGTGCCAGCAGACCGACAGGAGCGAACACTGAAGCTTTCTTT.